These T cell receptor beta chains were read from a single sample in a study of cytomegalovirus exposure and HLA in healthy donors. Some clones are missing from TCRdb's copy, which holds only in-frame ones; the method was immunoSEQ multiplex PCR. This table holds about 89,000 clones, 65% to 80% found once. Input material: PBMCs. The receptors here all came from a man aged 25 to 45 in good health and CMV-seronegative. Each CDR3 is given with its conserved first and last residue. The D gene is left open where the match is weak. Size is stated for part of the rows, as once, few or many counts, or as a class when the clone is expanded.

>TRBJ1-1|TRBV25-1|few|TRBD1
CASSAPGTGSPAAFF
TGTGCCAGCAGTGCCCCCGGGACAGGGTCTCCGGCGGCTTTCTTT
>TRBJ1-5|TRBV30|few|.
CAWSVAIGDQPQHF
TGTGCCTGGAGTGTAGCGATCGGCGATCAGCCCCAGCATTTT
>TRBJ1-2|TRBV10-3|.|.
CAISDMDGITSNYGYTF
TGTGCCATCAGTGACATGGACGGGATCACGTCTAACTATGGCTACACCTTC
>TRBJ1-5|TRBV7-2|.|TRBD1
CASSLDPGTGTQPQHF
TGTGCCAGCAGCTTAGACCCCGGGACAGGGACTCAGCCCCAGCATTTT
>TRBJ2-2|TRBV5-1|.|TRBD1
CASSSTGTGGPGELFF
TGCGCCAGCAGCTCGACCGGGACAGGGGGCCCCGGGGAGCTGTTTTTT
>TRBJ1-3|TRBV1|.|.
CTSSQDLRLGDRVGNTIYF
TGCACCAGCAGCCAAGATCTCCGGCTGGGAGACAGGGTTGGAAACACCATATATTTT
>TRBJ2-6|TRBV7-6|few|TRBD1
CASSPRQGPVSGANVLTF
TGTGCCAGCAGCCCCCGACAGGGGCCCGTCTCTGGGGCCAACGTCCTGACTTTC
>TRBJ2-5|TRBV2|.|TRBD2
CASTQASRGGETQYF
TGTGCCAGCACCCAGGCGTCTCGGGGGGGAGAGACCCAGTACTTC
>TRBJ2-7|TRBV2|.|.
CASSAQGLDYEQYF
TGTGCCAGCAGTGCGCAGGGGTTGGACTACGAGCAGTACTTC
>TRBJ2-3|TRBV7-2|.|TRBD2
CASSFPLGRGSADTQYF
TGTGCCAGCAGCTTTCCCCTGGGGCGGGGGAGTGCAGATACGCAGTATTTT
>TRBJ1-2|TRBV4-3|.|.
CASSQGTDRYGYTF
TGCGCCAGCAGCCAAGGGACAGATCGTTATGGCTACACCTTC
>TRBJ1-1|TRBV19|.|TRBD1
CASTSTGTSTEAFF
TGTGCCAGTACCTCGACAGGGACAAGCACTGAAGCTTTCTTT
>TRBJ1-1|TRBV6-5|.|TRBD1
CASSQVQGGNTEAFF
TGTGCCAGCAGTCAAGTACAGGGGGGAAACACTGAAGCTTTCTTT
>TRBJ2-7|TRBV4-2|few|TRBD1
CASSRSGTGAYEQYF
TGTGCCAGCAGCCGATCCGGGACAGGGGCCTACGAGCAGTACTTC
>TRBJ1-5|TRBV27|once|TRBD1
CASSDRGGQPQHF
TGTGCCAGCAGTGACAGGGGAGGTCAGCCCCAGCATTTT
>TRBJ2-2|TRBV6-1|.|TRBD2
CASSEYPSGVGELFF
TGTGCCAGCAGTGAATATCCTAGCGGTGTAGGGGAGCTGTTTTTT
>TRBJ2-2|TRBV5-1|.|TRBD2
CASSTSGGRTGELFF
TGCGCCAGCTCCACTAGCGGGGGGCGAACCGGGGAGCTGTTTTTT
>TRBJ2-7|TRBV28|.|.
CASRSPSSYEQYF
TGTGCCAGCAGAAGCCCCTCTTCCTACGAGCAGTACTTC
>TRBJ2-7|TRBV15|.|.
CATSRDFQGYEQYF
TGTGCCACCAGCAGAGATTTTCAGGGCTACGAGCAGTACTTC
>TRBJ2-7|TRBV28|.|.
CASLASDSYEQYF
TGTGCCAGCCTCGCTTCAGATTCCTACGAGCAGTACTTC
>TRBJ1-1|TRBV6-4|few|.
CASSEQGGIRAEAFF
TGTGCCAGCAGTGAACAGGGTGGAATTCGCGCTGAAGCTTTCTTT
>TRBJ1-4|TRBV7-2|once|.
CASSKGTLNEKLFF
TGTGCCAGCAGCAAAGGGACATTAAATGAAAAACTGTTTTTT
>TRBJ1-1|TRBV4-1|.|.
CASSQDPETGWNTEAFF
TGCGCCAGCAGCCAAGATCCTGAGACAGGTTGGAACACTGAAGCTTTCTTT
>TRBJ2-3|TRBV10-2|.|.
CASSGRGGDTQYF
TGCGCCAGCAGCGGCAGGGGTGGGGATACGCAGTATTTT
>TRBJ1-5|TRBV29-1|.|.
CSVAASSDQPQHF
TGCAGCGTCGCGGCTTCTTCCGATCAGCCCCAGCATTTT
>TRBJ1-2|TRBV7-9|once|TRBD1
CASSPEGISRGNGYTF
TGTGCCAGCAGCCCCGAGGGTATTAGCAGGGGGAATGGCTACACCTTC
>TRBJ2-7|TRBV2|.|.
CASRDSSYEQYF
TGTGCCAGCAGGGACAGTTCCTACGAGCAGTACTTC